The rows below give T cell receptor beta chains drawn from one sample of a study of human T cells and chemical hapten exposure. MiXCR was run by TCRdb on the RACE reads, yielding one entry per CDR3 protein. Of under 300,000 distinct CDR3 sequences listed, 8.6% are singletons. The starting material was whole blood, obtained in connection with sensitization to the hapten diphenylcyclopropenone (DPC). The receptor set was obtained from a woman in her forties with alopecia areata. Some clones in this sample may be carry-over from other donors' samples. Both conserved end residues are part of each CDR3. A D gene is named only where the DNA matches it firmly. Clone size is stated in some rows and not others, as once, few, many or a class when expanded.

j_gene,d_gene,v_gene,len,abundance,CDR3nt,CDR3aa
TRBJ2-2,TRBD1,TRBV24-1,14,few,TGTGCCACCAGTGAGGGACAGCCCCGAGGGGAGCTGTTTTTT,CATSEGQPRGELFF
TRBJ1-1,NA,TRBV10-3,15,few,TGTGCCATCAAATCAGGGCAAGGAGTGAACACTGAAGCTTTCTTT,CAIKSGQGVNTEAFF
TRBJ2-1,NA,TRBV6-2/TRBV6-3,13,few,TGTGCCAGCAGTGCTATGGGTAACAATGAGCAGTTCTTC,CASSAMGNNEQFF
TRBJ2-5,TRBD1,TRBV7-7,16,few,TGTGCTAGCAGCTACCGGAGGACAGGAGTCCAAGAGACCCAGTACTTC,CASSYRRTGVQETQYF
TRBJ2-1,NA,TRBV12-3/TRBV12-4,15,NA,TGTGCCAGCAGTGAAACAGGGAGCTCCTACAATGAGCAGTTCTTC,CASSETGSSYNEQFF
TRBJ2-2,NA,TRBV7-2,15,NA,TGTGCCAGCAGCTTAGGGGACCCGCGGACCGGGGAGCTGTTTTTT,CASSLGDPRTGELFF
TRBJ2-3,TRBD2,TRBV5-6,16,few,TGTGCCAGCAGCTTGGGACTAGCGGCCTTCACAGATACGCAGTATTTT,CASSLGLAAFTDTQYF
TRBJ1-4,TRBD1,TRBV28,18,many,TGTGCCAGCAGTCCCCATAGCGCCCAGGGGGCAACTAATGAAAAACTGTTTTTT,CASSPHSAQGATNEKLFF
TRBJ2-3,NA,TRBV6-1,13,NA,TGTGCCAGCAGTGGGGGACTTTCAGATACGCAGTATTTT,CASSGGLSDTQYF
TRBJ2-1,NA,TRBV2,14,NA,TGTGCCAGCAGCAGGGGAGGGGGGTACAATGAGCAGTTCTTC,CASSRGGGYNEQFF
TRBJ2-2,NA,TRBV29-1,13,many,TGCAGCGTTGAAGACCGCAGGGGCGGGGAGCTGTTTTTT,CSVEDRRGGELFF
TRBJ2-1,NA,TRBV10-3,13,NA,TGTGCCATCAGTGACGGAGGGAACAATGAGCAGTTCTTC,CAISDGGNNEQFF
TRBJ1-1,TRBD1,TRBV6-5,15,NA,TGTGCCAGCAGTTACTCGAGACAGGGGAGCACTGAAGCTTTCTTT,CASSYSRQGSTEAFF
TRBJ2-1,TRBD2,TRBV18,17,NA,TGTGCCAGCTCAGCACGGACTAGCGTCCCAGGGGGCAATGAGCAGTTCTTC,CASSARTSVPGGNEQFF
TRBJ2-1,TRBD1,TRBV29-1,14,NA,TGCAGCGTCGGGACAGGAAGCTCCTACAATGAGCAGTTCTTC,CSVGTGSSYNEQFF
TRBJ2-3,NA,TRBV7-3,15,few,TGTGCCAGCAGCTTAGAAGCGAGGAGGTCAGATACGCAGTATTTT,CASSLEARRSDTQYF
TRBJ2-7,TRBD1,TRBV5-1,14,NA,TGCGCCAGCCGACTGACAGGGGCCGCCTACGAGCAGTACTTC,CASRLTGAAYEQYF
TRBJ1-6,NA,TRBV20-1,14,NA,TGCAGTGCTAGAGACCCCAGGGGAAATTCACCCCTCCACTTT,CSARDPRGNSPLHF
TRBJ2-3,TRBD2,TRBV15,16,few,TGTGCCACCAGCAGAGGTCAATTGAAGCGGGAGGAGGCGCAGTATTTT,CATSRGQLKREEAQYF
TRBJ2-7,TRBD2,TRBV6-6,15,NA,TGTGCCAGCAGTTATCTTGACGGGAGGACCAACGAGCAGTACTTC,CASSYLDGRTNEQYF
TRBJ2-3,TRBD2,TRBV7-2,16,few,TGTGCCAGCACCACTCAAGCGGGAGCGAGGACAGATACGCAGTATTTT,CASTTQAGARTDTQYF
TRBJ2-3,NA,TRBV20-1,13,few,TGCAGTGCCAGAGATGGGGGAGGAGATACGCAGTATTTT,CSARDGGGDTQYF
TRBJ2-3,NA,TRBV7-2,15,NA,TGTGCCAGCAGCTTAATCTTGTCTGCAGCAGATACGCAGTATTTT,CASSLILSAADTQYF
TRBJ2-7,NA,TRBV12-3/TRBV12-4,12,few,TGTGCCAGCACCCCGGACAGCTACGAGCAGTACTTC,CASTPDSYEQYF
TRBJ2-7,TRBD2,TRBV5-1,14,many,TGCGCCAGCAGCTTTGGACTAGCCGGCTACGAGCAGTACTTC,CASSFGLAGYEQYF
TRBJ2-7,NA,TRBV21-1,14,many,TGTGCCAGCAGTTCCGGGACAGCAACCTACGAGCAGTACTTC,CASSSGTATYEQYF
TRBJ1-5,NA,TRBV3-1,14,NA,TGTGCCAGCAGCCAGGCAGGGGGCAATCAGCCCCAGCATTTT,CASSQAGGNQPQHF
TRBJ2-3,NA,TRBV7-9,14,once,TGTGCCAGCAGCACTTGGACTAGCACAGATACGCAGTATTTT,CASSTWTSTDTQYF
TRBJ2-2,TRBD2,TRBV12-3/TRBV12-4,19,few,TGTGCCAGCACCCCCAGTCCCCCAGTCAGCGGGAGTTTATCCGGGGAGCTGTTTTTT,CASTPSPPVSGSLSGELFF
TRBJ2-7,TRBD2,TRBV12-3/TRBV12-4,16,few,TGTGCCAGCAGTTTAAATCGGCTAGCGGGCTCCTACGAGCAGTACTTC,CASSLNRLAGSYEQYF
TRBJ1-4,NA,TRBV4-3,15,NA,TGCGCCAGCAGCCTCAATACTGGGACTAATGAAAAACTGTTTTTT,CASSLNTGTNEKLFF
TRBJ1-2,NA,TRBV3-1,14,many,TGTGCCAGCAGCCAAGAGGGCAGCGATTATGGCTACACCTTC,CASSQEGSDYGYTF
TRBJ1-5,NA,TRBV12-3/TRBV12-4,12,few,TGTGCCAGCAGTTTGAACTATCAGCCCCAGCATTTT,CASSLNYQPQHF
TRBJ2-5,TRBD2,TRBV9,14,NA,TGTGCCAGCAGCGTCGGGACTATCCAAGAGACCCAGTACTTC,CASSVGTIQETQYF
TRBJ1-2,NA,TRBV29-1,14,few,TGCAGCGTTGATGGGCAGGGCTATGGCTATGGCTACACCTTC,CSVDGQGYGYGYTF